The present T cell receptor beta chain was sequenced within a study of blood T cell repertoires in COVID-19 (dated by TCRdb to about 2020). Context from the whole study: The collaborator samples originated in the United States, Italy and Spain and spanned the acute and convalescent phases of COVID-19. The material from the prospective study consisted of cDNA or gDNA derived from T cells, B-cell-depleted T cells, or PBMCs. The dataset comprised deeply sampled blood TCRbeta repertoires from subjects exposed to, actively infected with, or recovered from COVID-19. The repertoires were released in a freely available public database intended as a resource for research on the immune response to SARS-CoV-2. The samples were drawn from the first 160 participants of the ongoing ImmuneRACE study and from 1,254 subjects provided by 6 global collaborators. A de-identified subject ID, COVID-19 status, age in years and sex were almost always included in the sample metadata. HLA class I and class II types, where available, came from metadata supplied by the sample provider rather than from assay-based typing. Findings and caveats that apply to the study as a whole: Clinical and demographic metadata were provided uncurated, with the amount varying by source and participant.

The immunoSEQ Assay, a bias-controlled multiplex PCR, was used to amplify TCRbeta CDR3 regions from genomic DNA. The study's own analysis went as follows. The number of nucleated cells in each sample was estimated by amplification of reference gene primers within the assay. Sequence reads were collapsed and filtered to measure the absolute abundance of every unique TCRbeta CDR3 rearrangement. For each sample, productive Simpson clonality was calculated by taking the square root of Simpson's diversity index across productive rearrangements. TCRdb holds this immuneACCESS table with in-frame rearrangements only. Some clones are missing; in checked studies, unresolved V genes explain under half, and the rest has no known cause. V and J calls and clone size come straight from that table; D and trimming were deduced from the DNA. Across this sample there are about 250,000 clones, with approximately 83% seen only once. The leading ten clones occupy 3.4% of the sample.

In the prospective study, participants were roughly 18 to 100 years old, resided in about two dozen geographic areas of the United States, and were enrolled through a virtual design. To assign participants to cohorts, the prospective study relied on clinical history that participants themselves reported in a screening survey and a study questionnaire. Recovered participants in ImmuneRACE Cohort 3 were defined as having two consecutive negative NP/OP PCR tests, clearance from a healthcare professional, or resolution of symptoms. In the prospective study, whole blood, serum and a nasopharyngeal or oropharyngeal swab were collected from each participant by mobile phlebotomists. Over a roughly 2-month period, participants in the prospective study had the option of providing additional blood draws and questionnaires. Before DNA extraction, blood samples from the prospective study were shipped at room temperature or frozen.

The CDR3, cysteine through phenylalanine, is 13 amino acids long. The CDR3 DNA has 39 bases and is translated from base 1. CDR1 is given as LNHDA and CDR2 as SQIVND, both from the germline V gene (reference sequence). V was cut back by 9 bases and J by 4 bases, leaving a gap of 13 bases between them. A word on this clone: It lacks a known antigen. No base quality values were provided; no much bigger clone lies one nucleotide off.

The chain was built from TRBV19 and TRBJ1-3, with no D gene named confidently. This TCR was sampled from a man aged 50 or older who had recovered from COVID-19. Sequencing input: PBMCs or T cells enriched from blood (not recorded which). The sequenced DNA: TGTGCCAGCCACCTCCGGGTAGGAAACACCATATATTTT. Its protein is CASHLRVGNTIYF.